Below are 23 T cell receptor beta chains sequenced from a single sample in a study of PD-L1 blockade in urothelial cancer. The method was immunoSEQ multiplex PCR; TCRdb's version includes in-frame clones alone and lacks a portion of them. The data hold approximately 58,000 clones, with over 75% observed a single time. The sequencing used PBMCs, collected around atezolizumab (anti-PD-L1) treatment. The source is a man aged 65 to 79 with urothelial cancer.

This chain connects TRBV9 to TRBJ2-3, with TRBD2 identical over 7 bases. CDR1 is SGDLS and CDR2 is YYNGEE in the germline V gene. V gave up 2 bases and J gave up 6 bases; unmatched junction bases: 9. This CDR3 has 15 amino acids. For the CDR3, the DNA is TGTGCCAGCAGCGTCGGGGCGGGAGCTGCGGATACGCAGTATTTT. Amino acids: CASSVGAGAADTQYF.

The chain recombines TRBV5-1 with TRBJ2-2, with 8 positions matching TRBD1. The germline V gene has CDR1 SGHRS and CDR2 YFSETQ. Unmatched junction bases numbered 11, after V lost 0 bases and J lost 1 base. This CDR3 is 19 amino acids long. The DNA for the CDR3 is TGCGCCAGCAGCTTGGCGGCAGGGGGCCATCTAGGGAACACCGGGGAGCTGTTTTTT. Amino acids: CASSLAAGGHLGNTGELFF.

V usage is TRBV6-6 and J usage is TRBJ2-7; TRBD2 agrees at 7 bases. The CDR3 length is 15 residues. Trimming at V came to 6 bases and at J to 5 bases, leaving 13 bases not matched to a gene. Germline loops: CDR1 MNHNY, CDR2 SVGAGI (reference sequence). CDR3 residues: CASRGPAGAVHEQYF. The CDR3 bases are TGTGCCAGCAGGGGACCCGCGGGAGCCGTCCACGAGCAGTACTTC.

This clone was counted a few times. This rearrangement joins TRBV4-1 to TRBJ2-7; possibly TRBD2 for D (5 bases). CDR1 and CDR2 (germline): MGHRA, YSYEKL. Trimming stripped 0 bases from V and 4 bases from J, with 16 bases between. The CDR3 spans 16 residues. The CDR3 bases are TGCGCCAGCAGCCAAGATGTGTCGGGATGGGGTTACGAGCAGTACTTC. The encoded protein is CASSQDVSGWGYEQYF.

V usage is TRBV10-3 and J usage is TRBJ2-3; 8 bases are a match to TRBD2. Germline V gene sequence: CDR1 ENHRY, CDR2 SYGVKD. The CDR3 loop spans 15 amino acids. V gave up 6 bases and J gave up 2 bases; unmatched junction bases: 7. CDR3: CAISQIAGTTDTQYF. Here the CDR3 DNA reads TGTGCCATCAGCCAAATAGCGGGGACCACAGATACGCAGTATTTT.

CDR3 protein: CASSGQGAGPRRAFF. For the CDR3, the DNA is TGTGCCAGCAGCGGACAGGGGGCGGGCCCGCGTCGAGCTTTCTTT. This chain links TRBV7-2 with TRBJ1-1, with TRBD1 identical over 11 bases. V was clipped by 5 bases and J by 10 bases; unmatched bases: 12. From germline, CDR1 is SGHTA and CDR2 FQGNSA. The CDR3 loop spans 15 amino acids.

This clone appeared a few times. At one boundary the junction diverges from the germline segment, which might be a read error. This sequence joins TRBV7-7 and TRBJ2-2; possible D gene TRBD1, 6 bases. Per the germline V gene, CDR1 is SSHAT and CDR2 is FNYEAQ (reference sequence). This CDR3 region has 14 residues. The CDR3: CASSLQGYAGELFF. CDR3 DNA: TGTGCTAGCAGCTTACAGGGATATGCCGGGGAGCTGTTTTTT.

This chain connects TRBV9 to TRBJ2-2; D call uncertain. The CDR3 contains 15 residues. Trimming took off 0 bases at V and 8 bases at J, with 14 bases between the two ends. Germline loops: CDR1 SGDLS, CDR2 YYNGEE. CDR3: CASSVVSDSLGELFF. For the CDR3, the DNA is TGTGCCAGCAGCGTAGTTTCCGACTCCCTGGGGGAGCTGTTTTTT.

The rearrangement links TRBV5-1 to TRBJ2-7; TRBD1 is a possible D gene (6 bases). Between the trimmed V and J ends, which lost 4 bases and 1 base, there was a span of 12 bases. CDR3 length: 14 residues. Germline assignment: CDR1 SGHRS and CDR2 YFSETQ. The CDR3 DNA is TGCGCCAGCAGCCCTGGGACACCTTCCTACGAGCAGTACTTC. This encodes CASSPGTPSYEQYF.

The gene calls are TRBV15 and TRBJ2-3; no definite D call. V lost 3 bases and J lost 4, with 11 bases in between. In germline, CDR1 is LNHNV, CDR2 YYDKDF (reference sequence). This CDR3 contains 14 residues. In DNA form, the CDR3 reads TGTGCCACCAGCAGGTCCAGTGTCGCAGATACGCAGTATTTT. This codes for CATSRSSVADTQYF.

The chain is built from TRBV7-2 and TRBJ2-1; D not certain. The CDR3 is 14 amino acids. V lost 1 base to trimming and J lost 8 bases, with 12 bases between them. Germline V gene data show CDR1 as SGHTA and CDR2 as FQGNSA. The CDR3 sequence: CASSLGPGNYEQFF. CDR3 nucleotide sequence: TGTGCCAGCAGCTTAGGCCCCGGTAACTATGAGCAGTTCTTC.

The CDR3 coding sequence is TGTGCCAGCAGTTCGGACGGACTGAACACCGGGGAGCTGTTTTTT. Amino acid sequence: CASSSDGLNTGELFF. V is TRBV2 and J is TRBJ2-2, with D possibly matching TRBD2 (5 bases). Trimming removed 5 bases from V and 1 base from J, with 11 bases in between. The germline V gene has CDR1 SNHLY and CDR2 FYNNEI. The CDR3 covers 15 residues.

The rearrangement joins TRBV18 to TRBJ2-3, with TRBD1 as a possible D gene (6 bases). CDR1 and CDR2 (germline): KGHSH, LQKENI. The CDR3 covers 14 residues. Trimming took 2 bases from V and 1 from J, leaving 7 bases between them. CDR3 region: CASSPRTGTDTQYF. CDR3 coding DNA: TGTGCCAGCTCACCAAGGACAGGCACAGATACGCAGTATTTT.

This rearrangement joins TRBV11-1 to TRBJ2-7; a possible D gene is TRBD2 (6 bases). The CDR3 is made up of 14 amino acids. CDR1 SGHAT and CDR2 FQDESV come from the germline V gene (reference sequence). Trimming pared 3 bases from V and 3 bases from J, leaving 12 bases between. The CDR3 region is CASSFGSVVYEQYF. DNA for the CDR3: TGTGCCAGCAGCTTCGGGAGTGTGGTCTACGAGCAGTACTTC.

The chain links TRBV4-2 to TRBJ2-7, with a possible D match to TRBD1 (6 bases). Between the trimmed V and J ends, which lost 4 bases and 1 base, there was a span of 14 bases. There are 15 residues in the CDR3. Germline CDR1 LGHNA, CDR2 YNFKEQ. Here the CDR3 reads CASSRTGTTSYEQYF. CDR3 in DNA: TGTGCCAGCAGCCGCACCGGGACAACATCCTACGAGCAGTACTTC.

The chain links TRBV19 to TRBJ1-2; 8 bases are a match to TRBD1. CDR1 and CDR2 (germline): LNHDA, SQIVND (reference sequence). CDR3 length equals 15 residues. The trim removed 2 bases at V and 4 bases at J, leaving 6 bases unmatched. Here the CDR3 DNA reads TGTGCCAGTAGTATACTCGGTACAGGGGGCTATGGCTACACCTTC. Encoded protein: CASSILGTGGYGYTF.

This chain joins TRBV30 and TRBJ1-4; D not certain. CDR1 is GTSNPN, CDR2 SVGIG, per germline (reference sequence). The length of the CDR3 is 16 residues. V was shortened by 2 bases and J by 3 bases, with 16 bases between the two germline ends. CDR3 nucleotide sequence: TGTGCCTGGAGTCGGGGTGGTGGGTACCCTAATGAAAAACTGTTTTTT. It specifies CAWSRGGGYPNEKLFF. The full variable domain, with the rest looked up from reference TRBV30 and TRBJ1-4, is SQTIHQWPATLVQPVGSPLSLECTVEGTSNPNLYWYRQAAGRGLQLLFYSVGIGQISSEVPQNLSASRPQDRQFILSSKKLLLSDSGFYLCAWSRGGGYPNEKLFFGSGTQLSVL.

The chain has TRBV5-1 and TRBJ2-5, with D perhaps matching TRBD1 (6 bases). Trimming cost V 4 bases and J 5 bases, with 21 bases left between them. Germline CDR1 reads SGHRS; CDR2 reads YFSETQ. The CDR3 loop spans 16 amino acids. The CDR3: CASSPGAGSFGETQYF. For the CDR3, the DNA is TGCGCCAGCAGCCCAGGGGCAGGATCATTCGGGGAGACCCAGTACTTC.

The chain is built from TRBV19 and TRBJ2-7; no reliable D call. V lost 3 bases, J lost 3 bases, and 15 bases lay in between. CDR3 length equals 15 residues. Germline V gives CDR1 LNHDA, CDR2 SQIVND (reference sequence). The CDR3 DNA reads TGTGCCAGTAGTATTGGAGCAGTACCAAGCTACGAGCAGTACTTC. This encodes CASSIGAVPSYEQYF.

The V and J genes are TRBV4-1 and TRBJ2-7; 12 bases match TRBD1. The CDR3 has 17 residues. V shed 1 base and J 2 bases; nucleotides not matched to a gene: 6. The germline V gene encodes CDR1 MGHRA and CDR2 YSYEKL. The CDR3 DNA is TGCGCCAGCAGCCAAGCCGAGGGACAGGGGGCTGCCTACGAGCAGTACTTC. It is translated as CASSQAEGQGAAYEQYF.

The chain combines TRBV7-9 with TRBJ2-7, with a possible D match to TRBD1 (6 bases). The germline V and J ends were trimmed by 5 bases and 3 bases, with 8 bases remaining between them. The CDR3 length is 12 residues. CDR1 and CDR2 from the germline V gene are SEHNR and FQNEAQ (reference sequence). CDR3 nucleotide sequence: TGTGCCAGCAGCGGGGACATCTACGAGCAGTACTTC. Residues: CASSGDIYEQYF.

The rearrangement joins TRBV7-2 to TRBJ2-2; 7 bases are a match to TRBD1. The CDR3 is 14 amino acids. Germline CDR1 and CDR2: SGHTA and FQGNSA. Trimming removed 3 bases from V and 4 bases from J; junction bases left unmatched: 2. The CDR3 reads CASSFSGGTGELFF. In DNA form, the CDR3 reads TGTGCCAGCAGCTTCTCAGGGGGCACCGGGGAGCTGTTTTTT.

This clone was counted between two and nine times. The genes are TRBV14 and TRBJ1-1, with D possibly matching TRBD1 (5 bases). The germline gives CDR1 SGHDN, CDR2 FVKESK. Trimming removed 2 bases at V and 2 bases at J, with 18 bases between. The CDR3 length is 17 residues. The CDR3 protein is CASSQTVGLSPNTEAFF. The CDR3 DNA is TGTGCCAGCAGCCAAACGGTGGGGCTGAGCCCTAACACTGAAGCTTTCTTT.